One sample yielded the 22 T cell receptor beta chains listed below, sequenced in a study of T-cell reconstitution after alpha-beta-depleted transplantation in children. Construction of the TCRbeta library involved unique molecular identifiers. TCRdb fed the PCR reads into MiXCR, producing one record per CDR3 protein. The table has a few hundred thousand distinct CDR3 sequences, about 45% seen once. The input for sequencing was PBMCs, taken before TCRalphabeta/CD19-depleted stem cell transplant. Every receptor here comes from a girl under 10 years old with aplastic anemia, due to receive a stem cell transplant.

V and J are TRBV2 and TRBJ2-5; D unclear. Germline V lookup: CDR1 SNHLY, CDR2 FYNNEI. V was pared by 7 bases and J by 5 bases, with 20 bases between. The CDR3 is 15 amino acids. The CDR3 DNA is TGTGCCAGCAATTGGGGTTCGAGGTATCGGGAGACCCAGTACTTC. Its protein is CASNWGSRYRETQYF.

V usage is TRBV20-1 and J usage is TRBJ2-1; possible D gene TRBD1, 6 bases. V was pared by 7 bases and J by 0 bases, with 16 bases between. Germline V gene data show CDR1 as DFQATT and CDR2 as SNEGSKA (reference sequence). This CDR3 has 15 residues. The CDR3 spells CSDRKDRSSYNEQFF. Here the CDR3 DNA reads TGCAGTGATCGTAAGGACAGAAGCTCCTACAATGAGCAGTTCTTC.

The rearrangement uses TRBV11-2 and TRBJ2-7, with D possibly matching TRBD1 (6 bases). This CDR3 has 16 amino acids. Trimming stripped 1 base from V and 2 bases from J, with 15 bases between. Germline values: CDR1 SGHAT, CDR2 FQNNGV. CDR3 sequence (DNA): TGTGCCAGCAGCTTAGGGGGGCCAGAACCCACCTACGAGCAGTACTTC. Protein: CASSLGGPEPTYEQYF.

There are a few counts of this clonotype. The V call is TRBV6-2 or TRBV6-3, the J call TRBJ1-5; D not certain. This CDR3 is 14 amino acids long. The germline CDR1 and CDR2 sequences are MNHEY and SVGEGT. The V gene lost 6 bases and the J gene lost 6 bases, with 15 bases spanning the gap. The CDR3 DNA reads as TGTGCCAGCAGACCGGAGGCCGGAAGTCAGCCCCAGCATTTT. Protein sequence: CASRPEAGSQPQHF.

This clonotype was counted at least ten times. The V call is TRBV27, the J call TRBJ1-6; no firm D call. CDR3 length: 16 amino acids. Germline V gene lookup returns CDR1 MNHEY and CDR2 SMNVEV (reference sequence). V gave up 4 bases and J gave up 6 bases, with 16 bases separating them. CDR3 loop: CASSSLGRQLNSPLHF. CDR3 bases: TGTGCCAGCAGTTCGCTTGGGAGGCAACTTAATTCACCCCTCCACTTT.

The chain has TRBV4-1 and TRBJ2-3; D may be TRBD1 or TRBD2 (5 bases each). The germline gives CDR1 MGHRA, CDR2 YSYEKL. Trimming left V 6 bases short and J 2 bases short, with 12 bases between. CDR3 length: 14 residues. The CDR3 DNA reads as TGCGCCAGCAGAGAGTGGGGGTCCACAGATACGCAGTATTTT. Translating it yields CASREWGSTDTQYF.

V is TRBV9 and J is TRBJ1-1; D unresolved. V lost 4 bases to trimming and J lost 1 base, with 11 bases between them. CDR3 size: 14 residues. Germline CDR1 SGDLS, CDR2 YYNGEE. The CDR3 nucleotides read TGTGCCAGCAGCCCCTCTGGCCGGAACACTGAAGCTTTCTTT. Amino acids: CASSPSGRNTEAFF. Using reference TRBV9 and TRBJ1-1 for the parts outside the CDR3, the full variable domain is DSGVTQTPKHLITATGQRVTLRCSPRSGDLSVYWYQQSLDQGLQFLIQYYNGEERAKGNILERFSAQQFPDLHSELNLSSLELGDSALYFCASSPSGRNTEAFFGQGTRLTVV.

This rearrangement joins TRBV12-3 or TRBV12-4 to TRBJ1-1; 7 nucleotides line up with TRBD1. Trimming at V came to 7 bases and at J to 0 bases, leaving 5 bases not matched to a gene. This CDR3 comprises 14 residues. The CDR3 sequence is CASTAGTVNTEAFF. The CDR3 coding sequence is TGTGCCAGCACCGCCGGGACAGTGAACACTGAAGCTTTCTTT.

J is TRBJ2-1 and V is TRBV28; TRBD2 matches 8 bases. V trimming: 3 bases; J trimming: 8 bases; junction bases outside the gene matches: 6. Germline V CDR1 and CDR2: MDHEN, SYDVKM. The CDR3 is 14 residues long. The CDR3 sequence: CASSFRREVDEQFF. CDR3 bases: TGTGCCAGCAGTTTTCGGCGGGAGGTCGATGAGCAGTTCTTC.

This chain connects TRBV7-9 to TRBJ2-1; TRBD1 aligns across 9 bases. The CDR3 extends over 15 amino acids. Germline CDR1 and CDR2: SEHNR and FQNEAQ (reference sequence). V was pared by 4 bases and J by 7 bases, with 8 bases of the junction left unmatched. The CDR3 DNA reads TGTGCCAGCAGCTCAACACAGGGGGCGCTGAATGAGCAGTTCTTC. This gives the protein CASSSTQGALNEQFF.

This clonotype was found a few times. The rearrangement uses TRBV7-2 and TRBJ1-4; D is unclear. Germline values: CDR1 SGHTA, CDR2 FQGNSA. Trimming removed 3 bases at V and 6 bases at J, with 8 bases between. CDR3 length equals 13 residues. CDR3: CASSFNADEKLFF. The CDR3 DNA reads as TGTGCCAGCAGCTTCAACGCGGATGAAAAACTGTTTTTT.

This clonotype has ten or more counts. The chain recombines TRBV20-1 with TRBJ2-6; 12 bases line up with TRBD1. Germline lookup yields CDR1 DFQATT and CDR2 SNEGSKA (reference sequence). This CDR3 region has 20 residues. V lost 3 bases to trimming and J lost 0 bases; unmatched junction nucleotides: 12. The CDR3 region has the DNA TGCAGTGCTAGTCATCCGGGACAGGGGGCGCGAAGCTCTGGGGCCAACGTCCTGACTTTC. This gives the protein CSASHPGQGARSSGANVLTF.

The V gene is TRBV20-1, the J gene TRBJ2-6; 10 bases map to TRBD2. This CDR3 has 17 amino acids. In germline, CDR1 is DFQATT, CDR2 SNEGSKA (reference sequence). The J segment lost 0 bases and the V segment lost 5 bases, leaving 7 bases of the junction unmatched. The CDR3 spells CSAWGLASRSGANVLTF. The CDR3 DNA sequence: TGCAGTGCTTGGGGACTAGCGAGTCGCTCTGGGGCCAACGTCCTGACTTTC.

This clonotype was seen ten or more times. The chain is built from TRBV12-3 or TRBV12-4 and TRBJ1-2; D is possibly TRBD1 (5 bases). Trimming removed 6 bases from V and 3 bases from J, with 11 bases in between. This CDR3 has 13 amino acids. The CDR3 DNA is TGTGCCAGCAGGGCCGGGGCCTACTATGGCTACACCTTC. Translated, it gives CASRAGAYYGYTF.

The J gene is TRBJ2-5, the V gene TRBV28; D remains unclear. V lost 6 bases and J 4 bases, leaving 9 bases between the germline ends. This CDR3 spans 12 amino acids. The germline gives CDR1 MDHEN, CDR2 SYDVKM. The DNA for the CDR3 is TGTGCCAGCAGACAACAGCGAGAGACCCAGTACTTC. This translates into CASRQQRETQYF.

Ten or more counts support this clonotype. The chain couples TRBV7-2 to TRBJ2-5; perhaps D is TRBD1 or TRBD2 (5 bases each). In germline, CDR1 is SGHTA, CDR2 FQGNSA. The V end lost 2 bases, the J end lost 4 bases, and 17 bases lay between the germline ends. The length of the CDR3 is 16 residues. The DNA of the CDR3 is TGTGCCAGCAGCTTAATGGGAGTGAAGGGGCCAGAGACCCAGTACTTC. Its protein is CASSLMGVKGPETQYF.

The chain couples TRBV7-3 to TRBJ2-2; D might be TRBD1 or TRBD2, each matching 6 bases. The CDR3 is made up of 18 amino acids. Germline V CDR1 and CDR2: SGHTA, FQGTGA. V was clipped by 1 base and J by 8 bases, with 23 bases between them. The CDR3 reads CASSLNPLGGGSSGELFF. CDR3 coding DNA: TGTGCCAGCAGCTTAAACCCCTTAGGAGGGGGGAGCTCTGGGGAGCTGTTTTTT.

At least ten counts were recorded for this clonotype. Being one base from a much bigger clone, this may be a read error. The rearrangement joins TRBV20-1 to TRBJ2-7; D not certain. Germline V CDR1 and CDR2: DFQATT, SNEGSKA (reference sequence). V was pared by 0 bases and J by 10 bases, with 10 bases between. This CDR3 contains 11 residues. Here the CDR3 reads CSAREAKDQYF. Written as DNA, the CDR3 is TGCAGTGCTAGAGAAGCTAAGGACCAGTACTTC.

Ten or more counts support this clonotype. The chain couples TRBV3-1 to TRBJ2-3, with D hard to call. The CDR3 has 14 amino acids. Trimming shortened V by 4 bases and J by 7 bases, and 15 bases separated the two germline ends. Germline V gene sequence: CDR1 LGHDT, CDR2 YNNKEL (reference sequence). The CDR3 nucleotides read TGTGCCAGCAGCCCATTCACAAATACTTATACGCAGTATTTT. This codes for CASSPFTNTYTQYF.

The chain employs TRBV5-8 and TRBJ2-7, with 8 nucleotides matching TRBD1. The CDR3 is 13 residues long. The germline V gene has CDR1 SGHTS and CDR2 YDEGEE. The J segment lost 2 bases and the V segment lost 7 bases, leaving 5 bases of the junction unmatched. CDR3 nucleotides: TGTGCCAGCTTCGGGACAGGAACCTACGAGCAGTACTTC. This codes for CASFGTGTYEQYF.

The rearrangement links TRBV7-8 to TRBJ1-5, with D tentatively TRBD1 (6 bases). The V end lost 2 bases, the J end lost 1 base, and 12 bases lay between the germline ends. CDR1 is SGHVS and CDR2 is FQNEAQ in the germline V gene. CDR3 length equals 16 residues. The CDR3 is CASSLSRTASNQPQHF. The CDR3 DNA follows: TGTGCCAGCAGCTTAAGCCGGACAGCGAGCAATCAGCCCCAGCATTTT. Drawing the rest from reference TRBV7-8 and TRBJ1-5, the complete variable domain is GAGVSQSPRYKVAKRGQDVALRCDPISGHVSLFWYQQALGQGPEFLTYFQNEAQLDKSGLPSDRFFAERPEGSVSTLKIQRTQQEDSAVYLCASSLSRTASNQPQHFGDGTRLSIL.

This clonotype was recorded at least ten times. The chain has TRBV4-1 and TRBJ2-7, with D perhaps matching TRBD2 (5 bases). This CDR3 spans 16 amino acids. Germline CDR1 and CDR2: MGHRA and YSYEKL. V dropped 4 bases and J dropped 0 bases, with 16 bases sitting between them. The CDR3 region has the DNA TGCGCCAGCAGCCCCCTCGGACTCCCGAGCTCCTACGAGCAGTACTTC. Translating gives CASSPLGLPSSYEQYF.